The following is a T cell receptor beta chain sequence with its context. This specimen comes from a study of blood T cell repertoires in COVID-19. The V end was cut by 7 bases, the J end by 9 bases, with 10 bases between. The CDR3 loop spans 12 amino acids. Data came from immunoSEQ multiplex PCR; TCRdb stores just in-frame clones and leaves some out. The repertoire includes roughly 200,000 clones, roughly 90% of them detected once, and around 1.5% sits in the top ten. The chain combines TRBV12-3 or TRBV12-4 with TRBJ1-6; D is unresolved. The receptor was derived from a man aged 18 to 30 with active or convalescent COVID-19. Sequenced: peripheral blood. The CDR3 coding sequence is TGTGCCAGCACTATAAATCCTTCACCCCTCCACTTT. Protein: CASTINPSPLHF.